A single sample is the source of the 12 T cell receptor beta chains below, sequenced in a study of cytomegalovirus exposure and HLA in healthy donors. The PCR was carried out with 60 Vbeta primers and 13 Jbeta primers. Data came from immunoSEQ multiplex PCR; TCRdb stores just in-frame clones and leaves some out. The repertoire holds about 140,000 clones, with roughly 83% as singletons. Specimen: PBMCs. The source of these receptors is a man in his forties in good health and CMV-seropositive.

J is TRBJ2-1 and V is TRBV7-9; tentative D call: TRBD2 (6 bases). The germline V and J ends were trimmed by 1 base and 8 bases, with 12 bases remaining between them. The germline V gene has CDR1 SEHNR and CDR2 FQNEAQ (reference sequence). The CDR3 extends over 14 amino acids. The CDR3 spells CASSLEYGRHEQFF. The CDR3 coding sequence is TGTGCCAGCAGCTTAGAATACGGGAGACATGAGCAGTTCTTC. Based on the CDR3 plus reference TRBV7-9 and TRBJ2-1, the full variable domain is DTGVSQNPRHKITKRGQNVTFRCDPISEHNRLYWYRQTLGQGPEFLTYFQNEAQLEKSRLLSDRFSAERPKGSFSTLEIQRTEQGDSAMYLCASSLEYGRHEQFFGPGTRLTVL.

This rearrangement joins TRBV6-5 to TRBJ1-2; D might be TRBD1 (5 bases). V dropped 5 bases and J dropped 2 bases, with 15 bases sitting between them. This CDR3 is built from 15 residues. Germline V lookup: CDR1 MNHEY, CDR2 SVGAGI. The CDR3 region has the DNA TGTGCCAGCAGTAAGGACCAGACAGTAAACTATGGCTACACCTTC. Translation gives CASSKDQTVNYGYTF.

The chain has TRBV19 and TRBJ1-3; D might be TRBD1 (6 bases). Trimming stripped 10 bases from V and 0 bases from J, with 16 bases between. CDR1 and CDR2 from the germline V gene are LNHDA and SQIVND (reference sequence). There are 15 residues in the CDR3. CDR3 residues: CATGDRTLSGNTIYF. The CDR3 DNA follows: TGTGCCACCGGAGACAGGACTCTCTCTGGAAACACCATATATTTT.

The V and J genes are TRBV18 and TRBJ2-7, with 8 bases matching TRBD2. Germline V gene sequence: CDR1 KGHSH, CDR2 LQKENI. V trimming: 3 bases; J trimming: 6 bases; junction bases outside the gene matches: 4. This CDR3 spans 13 amino acids. CDR3 sequence reads: CASSPSGRTEQYF. The CDR3 DNA reads TGTGCCAGCTCACCGAGCGGGAGAACCGAGCAGTACTTC.

This chain connects TRBV2 to TRBJ1-5; D is perhaps TRBD1 (6 bases). The germline CDR1 and CDR2 sequences are SNHLY and FYNNEI. The ends were cut back, 6 bases at V and 7 bases at J, with 16 bases in the middle. The CDR3 is 14 residues long. In nucleotides, the CDR3 is TGTGCCAGCAGGGCGGGGGGCGCGGGGCAGCCCCAGCATTTT. This translates into CASRAGGAGQPQHF.

The count of this clone is one. The chain carries TRBV19 and TRBJ2-7; D unresolved. CDR3 length: 14 amino acids. The V gene's germline CDR1 is LNHDA and CDR2 SQIVND (reference sequence). V gave up 4 bases and J gave up 0 bases, with 10 bases separating them. The CDR3 nucleotides are TGTGCCAGTAGTACCCAGGCGAGCTCCTACGAGCAGTACTTC. Its translation is CASSTQASSYEQYF.

This rearrangement joins TRBV5-1 to TRBJ2-1; no definite D call. The V end was cut by 2 bases, the J end by 8 bases, with 11 bases between. Looked up from germline, CDR1 is SGHRS and CDR2 is YFSETQ. The CDR3 covers 13 residues. The CDR3 protein is CASSFSIADEQFF. The CDR3 bases are TGCGCCAGCAGCTTCAGTATCGCAGATGAGCAGTTCTTC.

This chain connects TRBV19 to TRBJ1-4; D possibly corresponds to TRBD1 (5 bases). The V gene's germline CDR1 is LNHDA and CDR2 SQIVND (reference sequence). V lost 7 bases, J lost 6 bases, and 18 bases lay in between. The CDR3 is 15 residues long. This CDR3 reads CASTLSQGGYEKLFF. CDR3 DNA sequence: TGTGCCAGTACCCTCAGCCAGGGAGGGTATGAAAAACTGTTTTTT.

The rearrangement links TRBV7-2 to TRBJ2-7; 7 nucleotides agree with TRBD1. Germline trimming cut 5 bases from V and 1 base from J; bases unmatched to any gene: 8. The CDR3 covers 15 residues. Germline V lookup: CDR1 SGHTA, CDR2 FQGNSA. The CDR3 spells CASSHRRQGSYEQYF. DNA of the CDR3: TGTGCCAGCAGCCATCGAAGACAGGGTTCCTACGAGCAGTACTTC.

The genes are TRBV5-5 and TRBJ2-7; a weak D match, TRBD1 (7 bases). Germline V gene sequence: CDR1 SGHKS, CDR2 YYEKEE (reference sequence). The CDR3 is 14 amino acids. Trimming shortened V by 4 bases and J by 4 bases, and 15 bases separated the two germline ends. CDR3 in DNA: TGTGCCAGCAGCCGCGGGACAGCCTATTACGAGCAGTACTTC. As protein: CASSRGTAYYEQYF.

The chain uses TRBV5-6 and TRBJ2-1, with 9 nucleotides matching TRBD2. The CDR3 totals 13 residues. Germline trimming cut 4 bases from V and 14 bases from J; bases unmatched to any gene: 10. CDR1 is SGHDT and CDR2 is YYEEEE in the germline V gene. CDR3: CASSVQTSGREFF. DNA of the CDR3: TGTGCCAGCAGCGTTCAGACTAGCGGAAGGGAGTTCTTC. The variable domain in full, completed from reference TRBV5-6 and TRBJ2-1, reads DAGVTQSPTHLIKTRGQQVTLRCSPKSGHDTVSWYQQALGQGPQFIFQYYEEEERQRGNFPDRFSGHQFPNYSSELNVNALLLGDSALYLCASSVQTSGREFFGPGTRLTVL.

The rearrangement joins TRBV6-1 to TRBJ1-2; 8 bases match TRBD1. Trimming removed 5 bases from V and 4 bases from J; junction bases left unmatched: 6. Germline CDR1 MNHNS, CDR2 SASEGT. The CDR3 length is 14 residues. CDR3 DNA sequence: TGTGCCAGCAGTCCAGGGGGCCTCGGCTATGGCTACACCTTC. Translated: CASSPGGLGYGYTF.